A selection of T cell receptor beta chains follows, all from one sample in a study of blood T cells in healthy people across ages. TCRdb recomputed calls from the 5' RACE reads with MiXCR, one row per CDR3 protein. The data show 450,000 to 700,000 distinct CDR3 sequences, about 25% seen once. Source material: blood. These TCRs come from a woman in her sixties or seventies in good health. The CDR3 runs from the conserved cysteine through the conserved F or W. The D gene is left open where the match is weak. Clone size is shown for a subset of rows, as once, few, many or a class of expanded clone.

j_gene,abundance,d_gene,v_gene,CDR3aa,CDR3nt
TRBJ2-4,NA,TRBD1,TRBV27,CASSTRTGAGKNIQYF,TGTGCCAGCAGTACCCGGACAGGGGCGGGCAAAAACATTCAGTACTTC
TRBJ2-3,few,NA,TRBV6-2/TRBV6-3,CASSVQPGEPFTDTQYF,TGTGCCAGCAGTGTCCAACCAGGGGAACCATTCACAGATACGCAGTATTTT
TRBJ2-1,NA,NA,TRBV9,CASSSGGAETNEQFF,TGTGCCAGCAGCTCCGGAGGGGCGGAAACAAATGAGCAGTTCTTC
TRBJ2-7,few,NA,TRBV27,CASSPFITRDSFYEQYF,TGTGCCAGCAGTCCTTTTATAACCAGGGACTCCTTTTACGAGCAGTACTTC
TRBJ2-5,NA,TRBD2,TRBV7-2,CASSWKAGAAETQYF,TGTGCCAGCAGCTGGAAAGCGGGGGCCGCGGAGACCCAGTACTTC
TRBJ1-1,many,NA,TRBV7-3,CASSPLGGLNTEAFF,TGTGCCAGCAGCCCACTGGGCGGTCTGAACACTGAAGCTTTCTTT
TRBJ2-7,NA,NA,TRBV5-1,CASTRGGQASDEQYF,TGCGCCAGCACCCGGGGGGGACAGGCTTCCGACGAGCAGTACTTC
TRBJ1-3,few,TRBD1,TRBV12-3/TRBV12-4,CASSLSRGRNENTIYF,TGTGCCAGCAGTTTGTCCAGGGGGCGCAATGAAAACACCATATATTTT
TRBJ1-2,NA,TRBD1,TRBV20-1,CSANPGQSVYGYTF,TGCAGTGCTAACCCGGGACAGAGTGTCTATGGCTACACCTTC
TRBJ2-7,few,NA,TRBV4-3,CASSQETSGAFYEQYF,TGCGCCAGCAGCCAAGAGACGTCGGGGGCCTTCTACGAGCAGTACTTC
TRBJ1-4,few,NA,TRBV6-6,CASKDSATNEKLFF,TGTGCCAGCAAGGACAGTGCAACTAATGAAAAACTGTTTTTT
TRBJ2-4,many,NA,TRBV7-9,CASSSGDLDIQYF,TGTGCCAGCAGCTCTGGAGACCTAGACATTCAGTACTTC
TRBJ2-7,once,NA,TRBV5-1,CASSTGHSSSYEQYF,TGCGCCAGCAGCACCGGACACTCTTCCTCCTACGAGCAGTACTTC
TRBJ2-4,NA,NA,TRBV7-3,CASSYTGWDIQYF,TGTGCCAGCAGCTATACAGGGTGGGACATTCAGTACTTC
TRBJ2-5,NA,TRBD2,TRBV5-1,CASSLRTSGGETQYF,TGCGCCAGCAGCTTACGGACTAGCGGGGGAGAGACCCAGTACTTC
TRBJ2-5,NA,NA,TRBV6-2/TRBV6-3,CASSYRGRDKETQYF,TGTGCCAGCAGTTACCGCGGCAGGGACAAAGAGACCCAGTACTTC
TRBJ1-4,few,NA,TRBV6-1,CASSEALREKLFF,TGTGCCAGCAGTGAAGCGCTTCGTGAAAAACTGTTTTTT
TRBJ1-4,NA,NA,TRBV10-3,CAISESGRGVGKLFF,TGTGCCATCAGTGAGTCGGGCAGGGGAGTGGGAAAACTGTTTTTT
TRBJ2-4,NA,NA,TRBV11-2,CASSLGVLKNIQYF,TGTGCCAGCAGCTTAGGGGTGTTGAAAAACATTCAGTACTTC
TRBJ2-3,NA,NA,TRBV10-3,CAISESDRQTDTQYF,TGTGCCATCAGTGAGTCGGATAGACAGACAGATACGCAGTATTTT
TRBJ1-2,NA,NA,TRBV19,CASSINRDIYGYTF,TGTGCCAGTAGTATAAACAGGGATATCTATGGCTACACCTTC
TRBJ1-1,few,TRBD1,TRBV9,CASSVAGGGAGRTEAFF,TGTGCCAGCAGCGTAGCAGGAGGGGGCGCCGGACGCACTGAAGCTTTCTTT